This section outlines one T cell receptor beta chain sequence together with its context. The data originate from a study of shared T cell receptors in the human thymus. Here immunoSEQ multiplex PCR was the method, and the copy in TCRdb shows in-frame clones only, minus some. In the table there are about 610,000 clones, roughly 90% of which are singletons. The CDR3 runs to 14 residues. CDR1 and CDR2 from the germline V gene are SGHDT and YYEEEE. Trimming cost V 2 bases and J 5 bases, with 13 bases left between them. These records were also assigned to another study, of human thymus T cells. As that report states: Healthy Finnish infants undergoing corrective surgery for congenital heart defects provided the donor material. Thymic resections from corrective heart surgery supplied the tissue. Thymic and blood repertoires appeared to show biased V and J gene usage.

The chain employs TRBV5-6 and TRBJ1-1; D is ambiguous. The clonotype originates from a boy younger than two with a congenital heart defect. The material sequenced was thymocytes. The CDR3 nucleotides read TGTGCCAGCAGCTTTCTTGAGGGCGGGACTGAAGCTTTCTTT. This encodes CASSFLEGGTEAFF.